These 27 T cell receptor beta chains were all obtained from the same sample, sequenced in a study of T cell responses to AZD1222 COVID-19 vaccine. Libraries were prepared by immunoSEQ multiplex PCR; TCRdb keeps only in-frame clonotypes and omits some of them. The profile shows roughly 79,000 clones, about 91% of them singletons. The sample was peripheral blood, taken on day 0 of MenACWY control vaccination. The receptor source for this set is an adult in good health.

The chain links TRBV7-2 to TRBJ2-5, with TRBD2 matching over 11 bases. The trim removed 5 bases at V and 2 bases at J, leaving 7 bases unmatched. Germline V gene lookup returns CDR1 SGHTA and CDR2 FQGNSA. This CDR3 contains 16 residues. The CDR3 DNA sequence: TGTGCCAGCAGCCCCAGCCTAGCGGGAGGTCAAGAGACCCAGTACTTC. Translation: CASSPSLAGGQETQYF.

The J gene is TRBJ1-2, the V gene TRBV6-6, with D perhaps matching TRBD1 (6 bases). The germline CDR1 and CDR2 sequences are MNHNY and SVGAGI (reference sequence). Deletions cut 9 bases from V and 8 bases from J, with 13 bases between. The CDR3 loop spans 11 amino acids. The DNA of the CDR3 is TGTGCCAGTCAATCAGGGGTCGGCTACACCTTC. Translation gives CASQSGVGYTF.

The chain links TRBV9 to TRBJ1-2; a weak D match, TRBD1 (5 bases). This CDR3 spans 13 amino acids. The germline CDR1 and CDR2 sequences are SGDLS and YYNGEE. V shed 0 bases and J shed 8 bases, with 11 bases lying between them. CDR3 sequence: CASSVGQGYGYTF. CDR3 nucleotides: TGTGCCAGCAGCGTAGGCCAGGGCTACGGCTACACCTTC.

The chain joins TRBV18 to TRBJ2-1; D unclear. V was cut by 1 base and J by 3 bases, with 10 bases left in between. From germline, CDR1 is KGHSH and CDR2 LQKENI. The CDR3 spans 15 residues. The CDR3 here is CASSPLAYNYNEQFF. In DNA form, the CDR3 reads TGTGCCAGCTCACCACTTGCCTACAACTACAATGAGCAGTTCTTC.

V is TRBV28 and J is TRBJ1-5; D ambiguous. Germline CDR1 reads MDHEN; CDR2 reads SYDVKM. The CDR3 sequence is 11 residues long. The V gene lost 7 bases and the J gene lost 4 bases, with 5 bases spanning the gap. CDR3 amino acids: CASTKNQPQHF. The CDR3 nucleotides read TGTGCCAGCACCAAAAATCAGCCCCAGCATTTT.

The chain joins TRBV29-1 to TRBJ1-1; 7 bases map to TRBD1. Germline CDR1 reads SQVTM; CDR2 reads ANQGSEA. After removal of 3 bases from V and 0 bases from J, the junction contained 4 bases not matched to a gene. The CDR3 length is 14 residues. The CDR3 DNA sequence: TGCAGCGTTGATCAGGGGGGGATGAACACTGAAGCTTTCTTT. This codes for CSVDQGGMNTEAFF.

The chain combines TRBV5-1 with TRBJ1-4; 7 nucleotides align to TRBD1. V trimming: 1 base; J trimming: 8 bases; junction bases outside the gene matches: 8. The CDR3 consists of 15 residues. Per germline, CDR1 SGHRS and CDR2 YFSETQ. The CDR3 protein is CASSLQVTGEEKLFF. Written as DNA, the CDR3 is TGCGCCAGCAGCTTGCAGGTCACAGGGGAAGAAAAACTGTTTTTT.

The CDR3 DNA reads as TGTGCCAGTAGTAAAAACAGGGATGGCGCAGATACGCAGTATTTT. Translated, it gives CASSKNRDGADTQYF. This chain uses TRBV19 with TRBJ2-3, with D perhaps TRBD1 (6 bases). The CDR3 loop spans 15 amino acids. The germline CDR1 and CDR2 sequences are LNHDA and SQIVND (reference sequence). Trimming removed 4 bases from V and 4 bases from J, with 15 bases in between.

Regarding this clone: The sample carries other DNA sequences with the same CDR3. This chain links TRBV7-2 with TRBJ2-3; D is unclear. The CDR3 length is 13 residues. V lost 0 bases, J lost 4 bases, and 5 bases lay in between. Germline-derived CDR1 and CDR2 are SGHTA and FQGNSA. In DNA form, the CDR3 reads TGTGCCAGCAGCTTAGCCAGAGCAGATACGCAGTATTTT. Translation: CASSLARADTQYF.

The chain is built from TRBV7-2 and TRBJ2-2; D uncertain. Germline V gene data show CDR1 as SGHTA and CDR2 as FQGNSA. This CDR3 comprises 15 residues. The V and J ends lost 4 bases and 0 bases respectively, with 9 bases between them. The CDR3 nucleotides read TGTGCCAGCAGCTCAAACAGAACGAACACCGGGGAGCTGTTTTTT. Translation: CASSSNRTNTGELFF.

CDR3: CASSSNQGDTEAFF. The CDR3 DNA sequence: TGTGCCAGCAGCTCCAACCAGGGGGACACTGAAGCTTTCTTT. The chain uses TRBV7-6 and TRBJ1-1; TRBD1 aligns across 7 bases. The CDR3 runs to 14 residues. V shed 4 bases, J shed 3 bases, and the junction held 5 bases outside the gene matches. From germline, CDR1 is SGHVS and CDR2 FNYEAQ.

Note on this clone: Other DNA sequences in this specimen translate into the identical CDR3. This chain connects TRBV25-1 to TRBJ1-1; D unclear. Germline V gene data show CDR1 as MGHDK and CDR2 as SYGVNS. This CDR3 contains 14 residues. Deletions cut 1 base from V and 2 bases from J, with 8 bases between. The CDR3 DNA follows: TGTGCCAGCAGTGAATCCGGCAGCAACACTGAAGCTTTCTTT. It translates to CASSESGSNTEAFF. The full variable domain, with the rest looked up from reference TRBV25-1 and TRBJ1-1, is EADIYQTPRYLVIGTGKKITLECSQTMGHDKMYWYQQDPGMELHLIHYSYGVNSTEKGDLSSESTVSRIRTEHFPLTLESARPSHTSQYLCASSESGSNTEAFFGQGTRLTVV.

The count of this clone is one. The chain couples TRBV5-1 to TRBJ1-4; TRBD1 matches 8 bases. Germline V gene lookup returns CDR1 SGHRS and CDR2 YFSETQ. The J segment lost 1 base and the V segment lost 1 base, leaving 0 bases of the junction unmatched. The CDR3 loop spans 15 amino acids. The CDR3 sequence: CASSLTGGTNEKLFF. CDR3 coding DNA: TGCGCCAGCAGCTTGACAGGGGGAACTAATGAAAAACTGTTTTTT.

The chain joins TRBV12-3 or TRBV12-4 to TRBJ1-5; 7 bases map to TRBD1. This CDR3 has 13 residues. Unmatched junction bases numbered 1, after V lost 6 bases and J lost 2 bases. This chain's CDR3 is CASRGTGNQPQHF. DNA for the CDR3: TGTGCCAGCAGGGGGACAGGCAATCAGCCCCAGCATTTT.

This clone was seen a single time. The V gene is TRBV29-1, the J gene TRBJ1-2; D is perhaps TRBD1 (6 bases). This CDR3 spans 12 amino acids. Germline CDR1 is SQVTM and CDR2 is ANQGSEA. Trimming took off 7 bases at V and 4 bases at J, with 13 bases between the two ends. CDR3 residues: CSAVKGVYGYTF. The CDR3 coding sequence is TGCAGCGCCGTGAAGGGGGTCTATGGCTACACCTTC.

The CDR3 DNA is TGTGCCTGGATGGGGATCACTGAAGCTTTCTTT. Protein: CAWMGITEAFF. This sequence joins TRBV30 and TRBJ1-1; D is ambiguous. The V end lost 4 bases, the J end lost 4 bases, and 7 bases lay between the germline ends. Germline-derived CDR1 and CDR2 are GTSNPN and SVGIG (reference sequence). The length of the CDR3 is 11 residues. Full variable domain (remainder filled in from reference TRBV30 and TRBJ1-1): SQTIHQWPATLVQPVGSPLSLECTVEGTSNPNLYWYRQAAGRGLQLLFYSVGIGQISSEVPQNLSASRPQDRQFILSSKKLLLSDSGFYLCAWMGITEAFFGQGTRLTVV.

The chain links TRBV5-8 to TRBJ2-1; D not resolved. Looked up from germline, CDR1 is SGHTS and CDR2 is YDEGEE. The germline V and J ends were trimmed by 3 bases and 0 bases, with 7 bases remaining between them. The CDR3 has 14 residues. CDR3 sequence reads: CASSSRTSYNEQFF. The DNA of the CDR3 is TGTGCCAGCAGCTCACGGACCTCCTACAATGAGCAGTTCTTC.

V usage is TRBV3-1 (or the pseudogene TRBV3-2) and J usage is TRBJ2-7; possibly TRBD2 for D (5 bases). Germline V gene lookup returns CDR1 LGHDT and CDR2 YNNKEL (reference sequence). The CDR3 consists of 15 residues. V dropped 4 bases and J dropped 6 bases, with 19 bases sitting between them. DNA of the CDR3: TGTGCCAGCAGCCTACAAGGAGGTCTCTTCTCCGAGCAGTACTTC. It codes for CASSLQGGLFSEQYF.

V and J are TRBV7-6 and TRBJ2-5, with a tentative D call TRBD1 (6 bases). Germline values: CDR1 SGHVS, CDR2 FNYEAQ. The CDR3 consists of 13 residues. V lost 5 bases and J 4 bases, leaving 11 bases between the germline ends. CDR3 DNA sequence: TGTGCCAGCAGCCTGGGGGCCGGAGAGACCCAGTACTTC. It specifies CASSLGAGETQYF.

The chain is built from TRBV9 and TRBJ1-5; TRBD1 matches 10 bases. This CDR3 contains 15 residues. V trimming: 3 bases; J trimming: 5 bases; junction bases outside the gene matches: 5. Germline V gene data show CDR1 as SGDLS and CDR2 as YYNGEE. The CDR3 DNA follows: TGTGCCAGCAGCGCCCTGGGGACAGGGGATCAGCCCCAGCATTTT. It encodes CASSALGTGDQPQHF.

A single count supports this clone. The V and J genes are TRBV24-1 and TRBJ1-2; no reliable D call. Between the trimmed V and J ends, which lost 4 bases and 4 bases, there was a span of 12 bases. Germline V gives CDR1 KGHDR, CDR2 SFDVKD. The length of the CDR3 is 14 residues. CDR3 region: CATSDPRRAYGYTF. CDR3 sequence (DNA): TGTGCCACCAGTGACCCCCGGCGCGCCTATGGCTACACCTTC.

In its sample, this clone was seen once. V and J are TRBV6-5 and TRBJ1-1, with TRBD1 identical over 8 bases. V shed 6 bases and J 6 bases; nucleotides not matched to a gene: 9. The germline CDR1 and CDR2 sequences are MNHEY and SVGAGI. The CDR3 runs 14 residues. The CDR3 region has the DNA TGTGCCAGCAGCCGGACAGGGTCGGGGCCTGAAGCTTTCTTT. It encodes CASSRTGSGPEAFF.

This chain links TRBV6-5 with TRBJ2-5, with 10 positions matching TRBD2. Germline assignment: CDR1 MNHEY and CDR2 SVGAGI. CDR3 size: 16 residues. V lost 0 bases, J lost 2 bases, and 3 bases stayed unmatched. CDR3 residues: CASSYSASGGQETQYF. Written as DNA, the CDR3 is TGTGCCAGCAGTTACTCGGCTAGCGGGGGACAAGAGACCCAGTACTTC.

The rearrangement uses TRBV7-2 and TRBJ1-6; D possibly corresponds to TRBD1 (6 bases). There are 14 residues in the CDR3. Germline V lookup: CDR1 SGHTA, CDR2 FQGNSA. Trimming removed 3 bases at V and 7 bases at J, with 10 bases between. CDR3 bases: TGTGCCAGCAGCTTCGGGACAAGAAATTCACCCCTCCACTTT. Its translation is CASSFGTRNSPLHF.

V and J are TRBV9 and TRBJ2-3; 11 bases agree with TRBD2. The CDR3 spans 17 residues. After removal of 2 bases from V and 2 bases from J, the junction contained 7 bases not matched to a gene. Germline assignment: CDR1 SGDLS and CDR2 YYNGEE. The CDR3 nucleotides are TGTGCCAGCAGCGTCCCGCTAGCGGGGGGCGCCACAGATACGCAGTATTTT. This translates into CASSVPLAGGATDTQYF.

The chain carries TRBV10-3 and TRBJ1-4; 7 bases map to TRBD1. This CDR3 spans 14 amino acids. After removal of 8 bases from V and 7 bases from J, the junction contained 10 bases not matched to a gene. Germline V gene data show CDR1 as ENHRY and CDR2 as SYGVKD. The CDR3 spells CAISRTGTGEKLFF. The CDR3 DNA is TGTGCCATCTCCAGGACAGGAACGGGTGAAAAACTGTTTTTT.

This clone was detected only a few times. The chain has TRBV7-9 and TRBJ2-2; D is ambiguous. Germline CDR1 SEHNR, CDR2 FQNEAQ (reference sequence). The CDR3 is made up of 14 amino acids. V was trimmed by 2 bases and J by 6 bases, leaving 10 bases between them. The CDR3 is CASSLLIGAGELFF. As DNA, the CDR3 is TGTGCCAGCAGCTTACTCATCGGAGCCGGGGAGCTGTTTTTT. Combining the CDR3 with reference TRBV7-9 and TRBJ2-2 gives the whole variable domain DTGVSQNPRHKITKRGQNVTFRCDPISEHNRLYWYRQTLGQGPEFLTYFQNEAQLEKSRLLSDRFSAERPKGSFSTLEIQRTEQGDSAMYLCASSLLIGAGELFFGEGSRLTVL.